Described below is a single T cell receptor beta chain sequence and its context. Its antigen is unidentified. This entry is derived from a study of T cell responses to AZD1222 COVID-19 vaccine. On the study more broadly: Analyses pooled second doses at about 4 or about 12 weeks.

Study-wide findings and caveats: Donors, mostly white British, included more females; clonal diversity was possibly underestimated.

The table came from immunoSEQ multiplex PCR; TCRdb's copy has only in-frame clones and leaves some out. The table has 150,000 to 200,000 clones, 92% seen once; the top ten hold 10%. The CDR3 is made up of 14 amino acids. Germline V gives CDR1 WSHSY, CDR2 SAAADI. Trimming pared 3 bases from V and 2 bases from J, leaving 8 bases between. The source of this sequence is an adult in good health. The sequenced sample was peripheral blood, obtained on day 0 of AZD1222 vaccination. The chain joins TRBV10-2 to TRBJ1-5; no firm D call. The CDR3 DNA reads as TGCGCCAGCAGTGAAAGGGCTGGCAATCAGCCCCAGCATTTT. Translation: CASSERAGNQPQHF.